The entry that follows covers one T cell receptor (beta chain) sequence. Antigen unknown. Using a J-beta primer mix together with a sample-barcoded 5' primer, a second PCR was run for about 6 to 11 cycles. TCRdb passed the 5' RACE reads through MiXCR, listing each CDR3 protein once. Of 700,000 to 900,000 distinct CDR3 sequences in the sample, 20% to 30% were seen once. Trimming left V 6 bases short and J 4 bases short, with 11 bases between. In germline, CDR1 is SQVTM, CDR2 ANQGSEA. This CDR3 has 12 residues. These data originate in a study of blood T cells in healthy people across ages. Study-wide points: Considered underestimates were the diversity estimates obtained from one million T cells.

These data also featured in a second study, about T cells of mothers and their children. This second report adds: cDNA synthesis used all extracted RNA, 1.5 ug per 15 ul. Mothers yielded over 8 million CDR3 reads, children some 3 million each.

This TCR was recovered from a boy younger than 18 in good health. Sample: blood. The chain links TRBV29-1 to TRBJ2-3; possible D gene TRBD1, 5 bases. CDR3 DNA: TGCAGCGTAGCGACAGAGCCAGATACGCAGTATTTT. Its protein product is CSVATEPDTQYF.